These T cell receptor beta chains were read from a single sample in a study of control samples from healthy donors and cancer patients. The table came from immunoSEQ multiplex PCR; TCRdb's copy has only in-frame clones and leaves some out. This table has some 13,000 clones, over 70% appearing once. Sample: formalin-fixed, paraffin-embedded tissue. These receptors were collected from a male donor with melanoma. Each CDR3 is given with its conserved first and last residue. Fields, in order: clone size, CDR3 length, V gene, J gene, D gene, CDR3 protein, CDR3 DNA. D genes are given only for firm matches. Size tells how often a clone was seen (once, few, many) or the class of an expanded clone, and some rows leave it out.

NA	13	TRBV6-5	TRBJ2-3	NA	CASSYLYGDTQYF	TGTGCCAGCAGTTACCTCTATGGGGATACGCAGTATTTT
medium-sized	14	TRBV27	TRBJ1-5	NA	CASSSSDSNQPQHF	TGTGCCAGCAGCTCCAGTGATAGCAATCAGCCCCAGCATTTT
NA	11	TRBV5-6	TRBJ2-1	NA	CASSGGTDQFF	TGTGCCAGCAGCGGAGGGACTGACCAGTTCTTC
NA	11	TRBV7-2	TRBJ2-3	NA	CASSSLDTQYF	TGTGCCAGCAGCTCATTAGATACGCAGTATTTT
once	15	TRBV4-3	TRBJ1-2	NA	CASSVLPGRRYGYTF	TGCGCCAGCAGCGTCTTACCGGGACGGAGGTATGGCTACACCTTC
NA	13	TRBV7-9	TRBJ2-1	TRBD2	CASSQTSGNEQFF	TGTGCCAGCAGCCAGACTAGCGGCAATGAGCAGTTCTTC
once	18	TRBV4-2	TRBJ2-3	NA	CASSQEASRTTTPDTQYF	TGTGCCAGCAGCCAAGAAGCAAGTCGGACTACCACTCCAGATACGCAGTATTTT
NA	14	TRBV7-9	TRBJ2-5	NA	CASSPARDQETQYF	TGTGCCAGCAGCCCGGCGCGAGACCAAGAGACCCAGTACTTC
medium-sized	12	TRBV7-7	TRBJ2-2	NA	CASSYRAGELFF	TGTGCCAGCAGTTATAGGGCCGGGGAGCTGTTTTTT
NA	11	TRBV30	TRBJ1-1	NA	CASRENTEAFF	TGTGCCTCTAGGGAGAACACTGAAGCTTTCTTT
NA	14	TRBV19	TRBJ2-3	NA	CASSYGGAADTQYF	TGTGCCAGTTCCTATGGGGGGGCCGCAGATACGCAGTATTTT
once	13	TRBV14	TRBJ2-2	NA	CASSQVRGGELFF	TGTGCCAGCAGCCAAGTTCGGGGCGGGGAGCTGTTTTTT
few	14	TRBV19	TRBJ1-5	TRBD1	CASGDRGYNQPQHF	TGTGCCAGTGGGGACAGGGGGTACAATCAGCCCCAGCATTTT
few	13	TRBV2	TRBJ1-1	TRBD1	CASQDRGQAEAFF	TGTGCCAGCCAAGACAGGGGGCAGGCTGAAGCTTTCTTT
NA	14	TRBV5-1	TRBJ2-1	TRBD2	CASNSGGYVNEQFF	TGCGCCAGCAACAGCGGGGGTTATGTAAATGAGCAGTTCTTC
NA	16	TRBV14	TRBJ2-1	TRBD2	CASSPRLAGGPSEQFF	TGTGCCAGCAGCCCGCGATTAGCGGGGGGGCCGAGTGAGCAGTTCTTC
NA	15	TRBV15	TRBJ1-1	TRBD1	CATDTGGGRNTEAFF	TGTGCCACCGATACAGGGGGAGGGAGGAACACTGAAGCTTTCTTT
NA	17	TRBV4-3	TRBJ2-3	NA	CASSQDFASVSTDTQYF	TGCGCCAGCAGCCAAGATTTCGCTAGCGTTTCCACAGATACGCAGTATTTT
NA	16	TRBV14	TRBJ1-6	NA	CASSQVRGSYNSPLHF	TGTGCCAGCAGCCAAGTACGAGGTTCCTATAATTCACCCCTCCACTTT
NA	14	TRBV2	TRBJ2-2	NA	CASKIIINTGELFF	TGTGCCAGCAAGATTATCATTAACACCGGGGAGCTGTTTTTT
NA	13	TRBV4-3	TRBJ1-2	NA	CASSQSGLYGYTF	TGCGCCAGCAGCCAGTCGGGGCTTTATGGCTACACCTTC
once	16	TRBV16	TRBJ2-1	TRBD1	CASSQWGDRGYNEQFF	TGTGCCAGCAGCCAATGGGGAGACAGGGGCTACAATGAGCAGTTCTTC
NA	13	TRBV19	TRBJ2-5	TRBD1	CASGTGREETQYF	TGTGCCAGTGGGACAGGGAGAGAGGAGACCCAGTACTTC
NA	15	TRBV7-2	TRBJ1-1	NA	CASSSGLRVNTEAFF	TGTGCCAGCAGCTCCGGTTTGAGGGTTAACACTGAAGCTTTCTTT
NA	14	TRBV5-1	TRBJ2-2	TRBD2	CASSLGGGTGELFF	TGCGCCAGCAGCTTGGGCGGGGGGACCGGGGAGCTGTTTTTT
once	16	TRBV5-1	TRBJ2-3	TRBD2	CASSPTLAGATDTQYF	TGCGCCAGCAGCCCCACCCTAGCGGGGGCAACAGATACGCAGTATTTT
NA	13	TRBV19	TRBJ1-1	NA	CASSINRAGEAFF	TGTGCCAGTAGTATAAATCGGGCGGGTGAAGCTTTCTTT
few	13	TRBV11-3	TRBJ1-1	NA	CASSLGQNTEAFF	TGTGCCAGCAGCTTAGGCCAGAACACTGAAGCTTTCTTT